The 23 T cell receptor beta chains below were found in one sample sequenced in a study of identifying expanded T cells in peripheral blood. Profiling relied on immunoSEQ multiplex PCR, and the TCRdb table lists in-frame clones only, not all of them. Among roughly 100,000 clones, around nine tenths were seen once, and the ten largest hold over 15%. Sequencing was carried out using blood. The receptors were sampled from a person aged 18-69 years in good health.

Concerning this clone itself: Other DNA sequences within the sample encode an identical CDR3. The J gene is TRBJ1-5, the V gene TRBV6-5; TRBD1 might be the D (5 bases). Germline CDR1 reads MNHEY; CDR2 reads SVGAGI. This CDR3 spans 14 amino acids. Trimming removed 1 base at V and 6 bases at J, with 10 bases between. The CDR3 DNA sequence: TGTGCCAGCAGTTACTTGGCGGGGGGTCAGCCCCAGCATTTT. Translated, it gives CASSYLAGGQPQHF.

This clone was seen only a few times. CDR3 nucleotides: TGTGCCAGCAGCCAATTGTGGGGGTCGGACAATTCACCCCTCCACTTT. Its translation is CASSQLWGSDNSPLHF. The V and J genes are TRBV14 and TRBJ1-6, with D perhaps matching TRBD1 (5 bases). The CDR3 is 16 residues long. Germline lookup yields CDR1 SGHDN and CDR2 FVKESK. Trimming took off 2 bases at V and 7 bases at J, with 15 bases between the two ends.

This clone is a singleton in its sample. This chain links TRBV4-1 with TRBJ1-1; D is uncertain. The germline V gene has CDR1 MGHRA and CDR2 YSYEKL. CDR3 length: 15 residues. V lost 0 bases and J lost 1, with 9 bases in between. CDR3 nucleotide sequence: TGCGCCAGCAGCCAAGATTTCAGGCGGAACACTGAAGCTTTCTTT. Protein product: CASSQDFRRNTEAFF.

The chain has TRBV29-1 and TRBJ2-4; 9 bases agree with TRBD2. Germline CDR1 and CDR2: SQVTM and ANQGSEA. V lost 6 bases, J lost 3 bases, and 9 bases stayed unmatched. This CDR3 is 15 amino acids long. The DNA for the CDR3 is TGCAGCGTCGCAGGAGCGGGGGGCCACAAAAACATTCAGTACTTC. Translating it yields CSVAGAGGHKNIQYF.

This chain connects TRBV15 to TRBJ1-5; D might be TRBD1 (6 bases). The germline V gene has CDR1 LNHNV and CDR2 YYDKDF (reference sequence). The CDR3 has 15 residues. Between the trimmed V and J ends, which lost 5 bases and 2 bases, there was a span of 13 bases. CDR3 nucleotide sequence: TGTGCCACCAGCGACCAGGGGTTGGGCAATCAGCCCCAGCATTTT. Its translation is CATSDQGLGNQPQHF.

The V gene is TRBV7-2, the J gene TRBJ2-2, with D uncertain. The CDR3 is 17 residues long. Germline V gene data show CDR1 as SGHTA and CDR2 as FQGNSA. V dropped 2 bases and J dropped 2 bases, with 15 bases sitting between them. The CDR3 spells CASSLLSMIYNTGELFF. The CDR3 nucleotides read TGTGCCAGCAGCTTACTGTCAATGATATATAACACCGGGGAGCTGTTTTTT.

The rearrangement uses TRBV2 and TRBJ1-5; D call uncertain. Per germline, CDR1 SNHLY and CDR2 FYNNEI. The V and J ends lost 4 bases and 3 bases respectively, with 7 bases between them. CDR3 size: 13 residues. CDR3 bases: TGTGCCAGCAGTGTAGAGCTCAATCAGCCCCAGCATTTT. The encoded protein is CASSVELNQPQHF.

This chain connects TRBV6-5 to TRBJ2-1, with 10 bases aligning to TRBD2. Germline trimming cut 0 bases from V and 4 bases from J; bases unmatched to any gene: 0. This CDR3 comprises 15 residues. Germline loops: CDR1 MNHEY, CDR2 SVGAGI. The DNA for the CDR3 is TGTGCCAGCAGTTACTCTAGCGGGGGGTACAATGAGCAGTTCTTC. Its protein is CASSYSSGGYNEQFF.

Only one count was recorded for this clone. V gene TRBV4-1 combines with J gene TRBJ2-7; possible D gene TRBD2, 6 bases. Looked up from germline, CDR1 is MGHRA and CDR2 is YSYEKL. V lost 4 bases, J lost 1 base, and 11 bases lay in between. The CDR3 extends over 14 amino acids. CDR3 residues: CASSLEEGSYEQYF. The CDR3 DNA sequence: TGCGCCAGCAGCCTGGAGGAGGGTTCCTACGAGCAGTACTTC.

The rearrangement links TRBV6-6 to TRBJ1-2; D uncertain. The germline CDR1 and CDR2 sequences are MNHNY and SVGAGI (reference sequence). Trimming shortened V by 8 bases and J by 0 bases, and 16 bases separated the two germline ends. The CDR3 is 15 residues long. CDR3 sequence (DNA): TGTGCCAGCGGAGAGAAGGCAGTAGCTAACTATGGCTACACCTTC. Translating it yields CASGEKAVANYGYTF.

This chain uses TRBV10-3 with TRBJ1-2, with a tentative D call TRBD1 (6 bases). This CDR3 region has 15 residues. Per germline, CDR1 ENHRY and CDR2 SYGVKD. V shed 0 bases and J shed 3 bases, with 11 bases lying between them. CDR3 bases: TGTGCCATCAGTGAGTCGCTGGGACAACACTATGGCTACACCTTC. It encodes CAISESLGQHYGYTF.

The V call is TRBV19, the J call TRBJ2-1, with D possibly being TRBD2 (6 bases). The V end lost 4 bases, the J end lost 6 bases, and 16 bases lay between the germline ends. The germline V gene encodes CDR1 LNHDA and CDR2 SQIVND (reference sequence). The length of the CDR3 is 15 residues. CDR3 DNA sequence: TGTGCCAGTAGTACCGGGACGGTGGAGGGCAATGAGCAGTTCTTC. Translation gives CASSTGTVEGNEQFF.

The V gene is TRBV28, the J gene TRBJ1-4, with D perhaps matching TRBD1 (6 bases). This CDR3 has 16 residues. Trimming shortened V by 5 bases and J by 7 bases, and 20 bases separated the two germline ends. Germline V gene lookup returns CDR1 MDHEN and CDR2 SYDVKM. This CDR3 reads CASSPPPPGAAEKLFF. CDR3 nucleotides: TGTGCCAGCAGTCCGCCTCCCCCAGGGGCGGCTGAAAAACTGTTTTTT. The whole variable domain, remainder taken from reference TRBV28 and TRBJ1-4, is DVKVTQSSRYLVKRTGEKVFLECVQDMDHENMFWYRQDPGLGLRLIYFSYDVKMKEKGDIPEGYSVSREKKERFSLILESASTNQTSMYLCASSPPPPGAAEKLFFGSGTQLSVL.

V and J are TRBV7-2 and TRBJ2-3; no firm D call. V shed 2 bases and J shed 1 base, with 4 bases lying between them. The germline V gene encodes CDR1 SGHTA and CDR2 FQGNSA. CDR3 length: 13 amino acids. This CDR3 is CASSLPRTDTQYF. The CDR3 DNA reads as TGTGCCAGCAGCTTACCGCGCACAGATACGCAGTATTTT.

The chain is built from TRBV13 and TRBJ2-7; 10 bases agree with TRBD1. Germline V gives CDR1 PRHDT, CDR2 FYEKMQ (reference sequence). V lost 6 bases, J lost 7 bases, and 9 bases stayed unmatched. The CDR3 runs 14 residues. CDR3 in DNA: TGTGCCAGCAGTCGACGGGACAGGGGTTTAGAGCAGTACTTC. Protein: CASSRRDRGLEQYF. Combining the CDR3 with reference TRBV13 and TRBJ2-7 gives the whole variable domain AAGVIQSPRHLIKEKRETATLKCYPIPRHDTVYWYQQGPGQDPQFLISFYEKMQSDKGSIPDRFSAQQFSDYHSELNMSSLELGDSALYFCASSRRDRGLEQYFGPGTRLTVT.

V gene TRBV2 combines with J gene TRBJ1-5; D perhaps matches TRBD1 (6 bases). The CDR3 runs 18 residues. Trimming cost V 1 base and J 1 base, with 17 bases left between them. Looked up from germline, CDR1 is SNHLY and CDR2 is FYNNEI. The CDR3 region is CASSEVRGHEESNQPQHF. The CDR3 DNA follows: TGTGCCAGCAGTGAAGTAAGGGGACATGAGGAGAGCAATCAGCCCCAGCATTTT.

The rearrangement links TRBV5-4 to TRBJ2-3; no definite D call. With 1 base removed from V and 3 bases from J, the gap between germline ends came to 6 bases. Germline CDR1 is SGHNT and CDR2 is YYREEE (reference sequence). This CDR3 spans 13 amino acids. The DNA of the CDR3 is TGTGCCAGCAGCTTGACAGAGACAGATACGCAGTATTTT. As protein: CASSLTETDTQYF.

The CDR3 here is CASRAGTAERTGELFF. The CDR3 bases are TGTGCCAGTAGAGCCGGGACGGCGGAGCGCACCGGGGAGCTGTTTTTT. This chain connects TRBV19 to TRBJ2-2; the D gene could be TRBD1 or TRBD2 (5 bases each). Germline CDR1 reads LNHDA; CDR2 reads SQIVND (reference sequence). This CDR3 has 16 residues. V was pared by 6 bases and J by 4 bases, with 18 bases between.

This chain joins TRBV5-1 and TRBJ2-2, with 8 nucleotides matching TRBD2. The V segment lost 4 bases and the J segment 3 bases; nucleotides outside the gene matches: 8. The germline CDR1 and CDR2 sequences are SGHRS and YFSETQ. The CDR3 has 16 residues. The CDR3 DNA is TGCGCCAGCAGCCAAGACGGGGGGGCCGACACCGGGGAGCTGTTTTTT. It encodes CASSQDGGADTGELFF.

The chain recombines TRBV11-2 with TRBJ2-2; D is perhaps TRBD1 (5 bases). Germline loops: CDR1 SGHAT, CDR2 FQNNGV. The CDR3 contains 15 residues. V shed 4 bases and J shed 0 bases, with 9 bases lying between them. This CDR3 is CASSSTETNTGELFF. CDR3 in DNA: TGTGCCAGCAGCTCGACAGAGACGAACACCGGGGAGCTGTTTTTT.

This rearrangement joins TRBV28 to TRBJ2-2, with D perhaps matching TRBD1 or TRBD2 (5 bases each). Deletions cut 5 bases from V and 0 bases from J, with 16 bases between. Germline V gives CDR1 MDHEN, CDR2 SYDVKM. The CDR3 is 17 amino acids. The CDR3 loop reads CASSIYYGDPNTGELFF. Written as DNA, the CDR3 is TGTGCCAGCAGTATATATTACGGGGACCCGAACACCGGGGAGCTGTTTTTT.

This clone came up a few times. The gene calls are TRBV2 and TRBJ1-2; D not resolved. Germline CDR1 reads SNHLY; CDR2 reads FYNNEI. Trimming pared 6 bases from V and 0 bases from J, leaving 23 bases between. CDR3 size: 18 residues. CDR3 sequence reads: CASRAFAPTRGANYGYTF. The CDR3 nucleotides are TGTGCCAGCAGAGCCTTCGCGCCCACCCGTGGGGCTAACTATGGCTACACCTTC.

The genes are TRBV5-4 and TRBJ2-3; no firm D call. Germline V lookup: CDR1 SGHNT, CDR2 YYREEE (reference sequence). Deletions cut 4 bases from V and 3 bases from J, with 9 bases between. This CDR3 spans 13 amino acids. The CDR3 DNA reads as TGTGCCAGCAGCCCCCTCCGGACAGATACGCAGTATTTT. Its translation is CASSPLRTDTQYF.